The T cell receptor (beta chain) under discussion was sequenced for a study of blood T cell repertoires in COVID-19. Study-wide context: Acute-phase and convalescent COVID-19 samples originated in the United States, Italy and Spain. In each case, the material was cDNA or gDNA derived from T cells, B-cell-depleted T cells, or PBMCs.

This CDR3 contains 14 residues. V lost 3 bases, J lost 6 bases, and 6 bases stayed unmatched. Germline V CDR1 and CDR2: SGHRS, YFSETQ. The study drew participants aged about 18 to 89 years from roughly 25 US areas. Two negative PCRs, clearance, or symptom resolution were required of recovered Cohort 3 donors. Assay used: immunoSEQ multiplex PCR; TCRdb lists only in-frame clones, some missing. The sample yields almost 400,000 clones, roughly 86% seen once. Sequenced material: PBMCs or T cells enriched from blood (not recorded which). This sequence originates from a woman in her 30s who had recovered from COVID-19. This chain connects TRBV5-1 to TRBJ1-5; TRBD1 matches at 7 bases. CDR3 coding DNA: TGCGCCAGCAGCTCGAGGGGGCAGGGTCAGCCCCAGCATTTT. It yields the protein CASSSRGQGQPQHF.